This T cell receptor beta chain was identified in a study of T cells expressing NK-cell markers. Study-level points and caveats: Also leading the CD3+CD56-NKG2C+ fraction in a handful of donors were these clonotypes.

Beta-chain TCR cDNA was generated via 5'RACE template switching with UMIs. TCRdb re-analyzed the 5' RACE reads; it lists each CDR3 protein once, without DNA. The sample totals under 200,000 distinct CDR3 sequences; its top ten clones hold about 18%. About this clonotype itself: The antigen is undetermined.

The sequenced sample consisted of blood T cells: a sorted CD56 or NKG2C T cell subset, CD4+ or CD8+ T cells, or bulk PBMC T cells (not recorded which). The clonotype was recovered from a woman aged 18 to 75 in good health.

CDR3 sequence reads: CASTLEGGNQPQHF. The gene calls are TRBV2 and TRBJ1-5; the D call of TRBD1 rests on TCRdb alone, since no DNA is present to check it. Per germline, CDR1 SNHLY and CDR2 FYNNEI. This CDR3 is built from 14 residues. The complete variable domain, with remaining parts taken from reference TRBV2 and TRBJ1-5, reads EPEVTQTPSHQVTQMGQEVILRCVPISNHLYFYWYRQILGQKVEFLVSFYNNEISEKSEIFDDQFSVERPDGSNFTLKIRSTKLEDSAMYFCASTLEGGNQPQHFGDGTRLSIL.